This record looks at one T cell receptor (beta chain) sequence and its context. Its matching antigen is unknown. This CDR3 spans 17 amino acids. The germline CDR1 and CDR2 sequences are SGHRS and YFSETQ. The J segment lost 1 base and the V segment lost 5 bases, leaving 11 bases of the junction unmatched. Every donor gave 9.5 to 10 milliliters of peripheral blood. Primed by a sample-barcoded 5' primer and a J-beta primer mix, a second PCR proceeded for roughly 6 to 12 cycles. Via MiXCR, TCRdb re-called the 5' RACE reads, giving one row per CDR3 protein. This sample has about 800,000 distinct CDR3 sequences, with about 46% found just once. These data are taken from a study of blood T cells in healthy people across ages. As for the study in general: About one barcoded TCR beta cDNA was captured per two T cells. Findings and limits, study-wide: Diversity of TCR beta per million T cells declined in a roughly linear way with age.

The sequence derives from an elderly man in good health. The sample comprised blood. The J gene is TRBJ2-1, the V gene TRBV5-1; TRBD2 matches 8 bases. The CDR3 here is CASSTSGSKVSYNEQFF. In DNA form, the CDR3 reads TGCGCCAGCAGTACGAGCGGGAGTAAAGTTTCCTACAATGAGCAGTTCTTC.